These 28 T cell receptor beta chains share one sample of origin, sequenced in a study of Graves' ophthalmopathy and Graves' hyperthyroidism. Researchers took RNA transcripts and amplified TCR beta CDR3 regions from them. Second-round multiplex PCR followed a first-round RT-PCR using HTBI primers. TCRdb ran MiXCR on the multiplex PCR reads and lists one entry per CDR3 protein. The data show about 620,000 distinct CDR3 sequences, about 20% seen once. The sample comprised peripheral blood. These receptors all stem from a woman aged 18-29 years with stable Graves' hyperthyroidism. Some clones in this sample may be carry-over from other donors' samples.

The chain carries TRBV20-1 and TRBJ2-7; D is possibly TRBD1 or TRBD2 (5 bases each). Germline CDR1 and CDR2: DFQATT and SNEGSKA (reference sequence). The V and J ends lost 5 bases and 5 bases respectively, with 16 bases between them. The CDR3 totals 13 residues. The CDR3 is CSAPPGHGDEQYF. The DNA of the CDR3 is TGCAGTGCTCCCCCGGGGCACGGGGACGAGCAGTACTTC.

This clonotype has at least ten counts. The chain carries TRBV11-2 and TRBJ2-7; the match to TRBD2 covers 10 bases. Losses at the gene ends were 5 bases for V and 5 bases for J; bases not matched to a gene: 21. There are 19 residues in the CDR3. Germline assignment: CDR1 SGHAT and CDR2 FQNNGV. The CDR3 bases are TGTGCCAGCAGCCCCCTAGATTTTCCTAGCGGGGGTAGAGGCAACGAGCAGTACTTC. The encoded protein is CASSPLDFPSGGRGNEQYF.

In its sample, this clonotype was seen many times. The chain is built from TRBV20-1 and TRBJ2-7; D remains unclear. The CDR3 contains 13 residues. With 8 bases removed from V and 3 bases from J, the gap between germline ends came to 17 bases. Germline assignment: CDR1 DFQATT and CDR2 SNEGSKA (reference sequence). CDR3 coding DNA: TGCAGTACCTACTTGATAGATCGCTACGAGCAGTACTTC. Its translation: CSTYLIDRYEQYF.

DNA of the CDR3: TGTGCCAGCAGTCCCTCGCAGGGGAGATATGGCTACACCTTC. Its protein product is CASSPSQGRYGYTF. The chain employs TRBV6-5 and TRBJ1-2; D perhaps matches TRBD1 (6 bases). CDR1 MNHEY and CDR2 SVGAGI come from the germline V gene. The CDR3 totals 14 residues. Trimming left V 5 bases short and J 5 bases short, with 15 bases between.

This clonotype has a handful of counts. V is TRBV5-1 and J is TRBJ2-7, with 8 bases aligning to TRBD1. Germline V lookup: CDR1 SGHRS, CDR2 YFSETQ. V lost 5 bases and J lost 3; bases outside the gene matches: 16. The length of the CDR3 is 17 residues. CDR3 sequence: CASSESGDRNTDYEQYF. In DNA form, the CDR3 reads TGCGCCAGCAGTGAGAGTGGGGACAGGAACACAGACTACGAGCAGTACTTC.

This clonotype was counted many times. The gene calls are TRBV29-1 and TRBJ2-7, with 12 bases that match TRBD1. This CDR3 is built from 15 residues. V was clipped by 4 bases and J by 5 bases; unmatched bases: 9. Looked up from germline, CDR1 is SQVTM and CDR2 is ANQGSEA. This CDR3 reads CSVGLRDRGRDEQYF. The CDR3 DNA is TGCAGCGTTGGTCTCCGGGACAGGGGGCGCGACGAGCAGTACTTC.

The chain has TRBV20-1 and TRBJ2-7; tentatively, D is TRBD1 (6 bases). The V end was cut by 6 bases, the J end by 3 bases, with 18 bases between. The V gene's germline CDR1 is DFQATT and CDR2 SNEGSKA (reference sequence). The CDR3 extends over 14 amino acids. The CDR3 is CSAYPGGGFYEQYF. Here the CDR3 DNA reads TGCAGTGCCTACCCTGGGGGCGGGTTCTACGAGCAGTACTTC.

The table lists this clonotype with a few counts. The chain employs TRBV7-9 and TRBJ2-2, with 9 bases identical to TRBD1. V was pared by 6 bases and J by 3 bases, with 5 bases of the junction left unmatched. This CDR3 is built from 15 residues. The germline V gene has CDR1 SEHNR and CDR2 FQNEAQ (reference sequence). CDR3 protein: CASSAWTGDTGELFF. The CDR3 region has the DNA TGTGCCAGCAGTGCCTGGACAGGGGACACCGGGGAGCTGTTTTTT.

A few counts support this clonotype. CDR3 residues: CASSPRTGRHEQYF. In DNA form, the CDR3 reads TGTGCCAGTAGTCCCCGGACAGGGAGGCACGAGCAGTACTTC. This sequence joins TRBV19 and TRBJ2-7; TRBD1 matches at 8 bases. Losses at the gene ends were 5 bases for V and 5 bases for J; bases not matched to a gene: 8. This CDR3 has 14 residues. From germline, CDR1 is LNHDA and CDR2 SQIVND (reference sequence). The full variable domain, rest sourced from reference TRBV19 and TRBJ2-7, is DGGITQSPKYLFRKEGQNVTLSCEQNLNHDAMYWYRQDPGQGLRLIYYSQIVNDFQKGDIAEGYSVSREKKESFPLTVTSAQKNPTAFYLCASSPRTGRHEQYFGPGTRLTVT.

This chain connects TRBV6-1 to TRBJ2-7; D may be TRBD1 (6 bases). The germline CDR1 and CDR2 sequences are MNHNS and SASEGT. CDR3 size: 11 residues. Between the trimmed V and J ends, which lost 6 bases and 6 bases, there was a span of 9 bases. CDR3 in amino acids: CASSDRSEQYF. DNA of the CDR3: TGTGCCAGCAGCGACAGGAGCGAGCAGTACTTC.

In its sample, this clonotype was seen many times. The chain is built from TRBV6-5 and TRBJ1-2; D gene unclear. This CDR3 has 12 amino acids. Germline assignment: CDR1 MNHEY and CDR2 SVGAGI. V was trimmed by 2 bases and J by 8 bases, leaving 9 bases between them. The DNA of the CDR3 is TGTGCCAGCAGTTACGGCAGAGAGGGCTACACCTTC. It is translated as CASSYGREGYTF.

The J gene is TRBJ1-5, the V gene TRBV20-1; D ambiguous. V lost 7 bases and J 0 bases, leaving 10 bases between the germline ends. Germline V gene sequence: CDR1 DFQATT, CDR2 SNEGSKA (reference sequence). The CDR3 is 13 residues long. The CDR3 DNA sequence: TGCAGTGTAGAGCAGTATAGCAATCAGCCCCAGCATTTT. It yields the protein CSVEQYSNQPQHF.

Comment on this clonotype: The germline gene is not matched at one end of the junction; a read error may be the cause. In DNA, the CDR3 is TGTGCCAGCAGTCAAACAGGGTTGGCCAAAAACATTAAGTACTTC. Protein product: CASSQTGLAKNIKYF. The rearrangement joins TRBV28 to TRBJ2-4, with D perhaps matching TRBD1 (6 bases). The V gene's germline CDR1 is MDHEN and CDR2 SYDVKM. The CDR3 has 15 residues.

The V gene is TRBV6-1, the J gene TRBJ1-1; 7 bases line up with TRBD1. J was trimmed by 0 bases and V by 6 bases; bases with no gene match: 7. The CDR3 sequence is 15 residues long. Looked up from germline, CDR1 is MNHNS and CDR2 is SASEGT. CDR3 in amino acids: CASRGTVGMNTEAFF. For the CDR3, the DNA is TGTGCCAGCAGGGGGACAGTCGGAATGAACACTGAAGCTTTCTTT.

The chain employs TRBV4-1 and TRBJ2-7; D might be TRBD1 (5 bases). Germline values: CDR1 MGHRA, CDR2 YSYEKL. Trimming removed 1 base at V and 4 bases at J, with 17 bases between. This CDR3 contains 16 residues. The CDR3 loop is CASSQGQIPTPYEQYF. CDR3 sequence (DNA): TGCGCCAGCAGCCAAGGACAGATCCCTACACCTTACGAGCAGTACTTC.

This clonotype has more than one count but fewer than ten. The rearrangement links TRBV27 to TRBJ2-2; 9 nucleotides match TRBD2. V gave up 6 bases and J gave up 4 bases; unmatched junction bases: 6. CDR1 MNHEY and CDR2 SMNVEV come from the germline V gene (reference sequence). The CDR3 length is 15 residues. This CDR3 is CASRPGLAITGELFF. The CDR3, as DNA: TGTGCCAGCAGACCCGGACTAGCGATCACCGGGGAGCTGTTTTTT.

This clonotype showed up many times. The chain carries TRBV19 and TRBJ1-5, with D uncertain. The V and J ends lost 3 bases and 4 bases respectively, with 10 bases between them. The germline V gene has CDR1 LNHDA and CDR2 SQIVND (reference sequence). The CDR3 runs 14 residues. CDR3 sequence reads: CASSIGLSNQPQHF. CDR3 nucleotide sequence: TGTGCCAGTAGTATTGGTCTCTCTAATCAGCCCCAGCATTTT.

DNA for the CDR3: TGTGCCAGCTCACCGGTACAGGGGGAAGGCTACACCTTC. Its protein is CASSPVQGEGYTF. The chain has TRBV18 and TRBJ1-2; 8 nucleotides agree with TRBD1. V lost 3 bases, J lost 8 bases, and 5 bases stayed unmatched. The CDR3 consists of 13 residues. The germline gives CDR1 KGHSH, CDR2 LQKENI.

This clonotype appeared a few times. The CDR3 region is CATSRVSGQGSYEQYF. The DNA for the CDR3 is TGTGCCACCAGCAGAGTATCTGGACAGGGCTCCTACGAGCAGTACTTC. This sequence joins TRBV15 and TRBJ2-7; 8 bases line up with TRBD1. The CDR3 has 16 amino acids. Looked up from germline, CDR1 is LNHNV and CDR2 is YYDKDF (reference sequence). Trimming at V came to 1 base and at J to 0 bases, leaving 5 bases not matched to a gene.

V gene TRBV2 combines with J gene TRBJ2-2; the D gene is possibly TRBD2 (5 bases). CDR3 length: 15 residues. V lost 3 bases to trimming and J lost 5 bases, with 13 bases between them. Germline V gene data show CDR1 as SNHLY and CDR2 as FYNNEI. The CDR3 region is CASSERVVGTGELFF. Written as DNA, the CDR3 is TGTGCCAGCAGTGAGAGGGTTGTAGGGACCGGGGAGCTGTTTTTT.

This clonotype has at least ten counts. The rearrangement links TRBV11-3 to TRBJ2-2, with D hard to call. Per germline, CDR1 SGHNT and CDR2 YENEEA. The V end was cut by 1 base, the J end by 4 bases, with 10 bases between. The length of the CDR3 is 15 residues. The CDR3 spells CASSLVRVGTGELFF. The DNA of the CDR3 is TGTGCCAGCAGCTTAGTCCGGGTGGGCACCGGGGAGCTGTTTTTT.

There are many counts of this clonotype. The chain carries TRBV20-1 and TRBJ2-7; 9 bases align to TRBD1. Germline lookup yields CDR1 DFQATT and CDR2 SNEGSKA (reference sequence). The junction had 5 bases not matched to a gene; V was cut back by 1 base and J by 7 bases. The CDR3 has 13 residues. The chain's CDR3 is CSARGDRDVEQYF. The CDR3 region has the DNA TGCAGTGCTAGAGGGGACAGGGACGTAGAGCAGTACTTC.

This clonotype has just a few counts. The chain links TRBV12-3 or TRBV12-4 to TRBJ2-5; D not certain. This CDR3 contains 14 residues. Trimming removed 3 bases at V and 5 bases at J, with 13 bases between. The DNA for the CDR3 is TGTGCCAGCAGTTTTATTAGTATGCATGAGACCCAGTACTTC. It codes for CASSFISMHETQYF.

The chain recombines TRBV20-1 with TRBJ1-2; 9 positions match TRBD1. J gave up 2 bases and V 0 bases, and 7 bases lay outside the gene matches. CDR3 length: 16 amino acids. The V gene's germline CDR1 is DFQATT and CDR2 SNEGSKA (reference sequence). The CDR3 bases are TGCAGTGCTAGAGATCGGACAGGGGCGACGAACTATGGCTACACCTTC. It yields the protein CSARDRTGATNYGYTF.

This clonotype was observed at least ten times. In DNA form, the CDR3 reads TGCAGCGTTGAAGATCGCGAGTTCTCTGGAAACACCATATATTTT. Translating it yields CSVEDREFSGNTIYF. The rearrangement joins TRBV29-1 to TRBJ1-3, with D uncertain. Germline values: CDR1 SQVTM, CDR2 ANQGSEA. V was shortened by 0 bases and J by 0 bases, with 9 bases between the two germline ends. This CDR3 contains 15 residues.

The sample holds many counts of this clonotype. The chain couples TRBV2 to TRBJ1-5, with unresolved D. CDR1 and CDR2 (germline): SNHLY, FYNNEI. Trimming took 2 bases from V and 7 from J, leaving 9 bases between them. CDR3 length: 13 residues. CDR3 DNA sequence: TGTGCCAGCAGTGAATTTAGTTACCAGCCCCAGCATTTT. Its protein is CASSEFSYQPQHF.

V is TRBV15 and J is TRBJ2-5; 7 nucleotides align to TRBD2. The CDR3 runs to 14 residues. V gave up 7 bases and J gave up 3 bases; unmatched junction bases: 8. Germline V CDR1 and CDR2: LNHNV, YYDKDF (reference sequence). The CDR3 protein is CATTPGGTEETQYF. In DNA, the CDR3 is TGTGCCACCACTCCCGGGGGGACCGAAGAGACCCAGTACTTC.

Comment on this clonotype: One end of the junction does not line up with germline, which may come from a read error. This chain links TRBV15 with TRBJ2-4; D tentatively fits TRBD1 or TRBD2 (6 bases each). This CDR3 spans 15 amino acids. In germline, CDR1 is LNHNV, CDR2 YYDKDF (reference sequence). For the CDR3, the DNA is TGTGCCACCAGCAGAAAACAGGGACGGAGGGACATTCGGTACTTC. This gives the protein CATSRKQGRRDIRYF.